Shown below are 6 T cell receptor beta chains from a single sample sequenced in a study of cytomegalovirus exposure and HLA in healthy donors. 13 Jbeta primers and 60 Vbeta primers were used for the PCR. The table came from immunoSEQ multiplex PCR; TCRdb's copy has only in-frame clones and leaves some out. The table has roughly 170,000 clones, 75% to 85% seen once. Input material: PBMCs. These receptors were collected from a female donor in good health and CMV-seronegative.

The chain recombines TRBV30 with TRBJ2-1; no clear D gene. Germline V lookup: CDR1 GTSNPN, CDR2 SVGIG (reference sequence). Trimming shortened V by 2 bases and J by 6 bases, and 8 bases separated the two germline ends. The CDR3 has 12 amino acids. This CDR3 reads CAWSPHGNEQFF. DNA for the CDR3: TGTGCCTGGAGTCCCCACGGCAATGAGCAGTTCTTC.

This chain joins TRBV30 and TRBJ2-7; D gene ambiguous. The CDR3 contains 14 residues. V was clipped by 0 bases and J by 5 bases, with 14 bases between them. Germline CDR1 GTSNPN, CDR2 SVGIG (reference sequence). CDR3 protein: CAWSVLRIGNEQYF. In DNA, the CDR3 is TGTGCCTGGAGTGTACTAAGGATAGGTAACGAGCAGTACTTC.

The CDR3 nucleotides read TGTGCCAGCAGCTCCCAGGGGAACACTGAAGCTTTCTTT. Its translation is CASSSQGNTEAFF. This sequence joins TRBV7-2 and TRBJ1-1; D is possibly TRBD1 (5 bases). V was shortened by 4 bases and J by 1 base, with 7 bases between the two germline ends. The length of the CDR3 is 13 residues. In germline, CDR1 is SGHTA, CDR2 FQGNSA.

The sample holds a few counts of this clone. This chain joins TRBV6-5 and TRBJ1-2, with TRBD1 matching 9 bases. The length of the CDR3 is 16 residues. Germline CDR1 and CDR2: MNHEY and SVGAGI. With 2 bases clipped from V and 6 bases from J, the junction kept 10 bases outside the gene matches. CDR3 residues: CASSYTIRTGGNGYTF. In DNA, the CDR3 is TGTGCCAGCAGTTACACCATCCGAACAGGGGGCAATGGCTACACCTTC.

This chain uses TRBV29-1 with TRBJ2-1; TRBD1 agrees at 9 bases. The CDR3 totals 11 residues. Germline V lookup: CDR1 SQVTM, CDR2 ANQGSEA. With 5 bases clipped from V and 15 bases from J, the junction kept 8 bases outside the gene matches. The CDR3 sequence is CSVKLQGAPFF. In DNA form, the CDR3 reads TGCAGCGTTAAACTACAGGGGGCTCCGTTCTTC.

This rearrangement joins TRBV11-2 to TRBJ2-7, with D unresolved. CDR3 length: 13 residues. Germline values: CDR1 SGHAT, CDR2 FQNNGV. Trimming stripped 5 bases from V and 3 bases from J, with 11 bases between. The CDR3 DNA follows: TGTGCCAGCAGCGTCTCGTCCTACTACGAGCAGTACTTC. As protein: CASSVSSYYEQYF.